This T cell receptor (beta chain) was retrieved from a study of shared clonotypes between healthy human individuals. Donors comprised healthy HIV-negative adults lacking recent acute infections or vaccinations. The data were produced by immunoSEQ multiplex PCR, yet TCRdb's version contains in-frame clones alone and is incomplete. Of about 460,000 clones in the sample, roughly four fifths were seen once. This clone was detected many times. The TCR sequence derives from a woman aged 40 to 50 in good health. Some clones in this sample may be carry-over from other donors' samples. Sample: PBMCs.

CDR3 in DNA: TGTGCCTGGAGTGTTGAGGGAACACCCCTCCACTTT. It specifies CAWSVEGTPLHF. This sequence joins TRBV30 and TRBJ1-6, with no clear D. The CDR3 spans 12 residues. Germline CDR1 reads GTSNPN; CDR2 reads SVGIG (reference sequence). V lost 0 bases and J lost 11, with 8 bases in between.